This T cell receptor (beta chain) is from a study of shared clonotypes between healthy human individuals. On this clone itself: Its antigen is as yet unknown.

Study-wide results and caveats: Sequencing of the sorted subsets was shown by rarefaction to be incomplete despite large depth. The generation probabilities recorded for non-shared clonotypes fell below those of clonotypes shared by all four donors.

Negatively enriched CD4+ T cells were divided by CD45RA into naive and memory. Sequencing was at deep level. Generated by immunoSEQ multiplex PCR, the TCRdb table keeps only in-frame clones and is missing some. The table records some 1 million clones, about 75% of them present only once. This clonotype originated in a young man in good health. Input material: memory CD4+ T cells sorted from blood. Subset denoted: CD45RA-negative fraction.

As DNA, the CDR3 is TGTGCCAGCAGCTTAACCGGTGGCCGGGGAGAGACCCAGTACTTC. Its protein product is CASSLTGGRGETQYF. The chain uses TRBV7-3 and TRBJ2-5; TRBD2 might be the D (5 bases). V lost 0 bases and J lost 4, with 12 bases in between. This CDR3 contains 15 residues. Germline lookup yields CDR1 SGHTA and CDR2 FQGTGA. The full variable domain, with the rest looked up from reference TRBV7-3 and TRBJ2-5, is GAGVSQTPSNKVTEKGKYVELRCDPISGHTALYWYRQSLGQGPEFLIYFQGTGAADDSGLPNDRFFAVRPEGSVSTLKIQRTERGDSAVYLCASSLTGGRGETQYFGPGTRLLVL.